The present T cell receptor beta chain was sequenced within a study of blood T cell repertoires in COVID-19. Trimming at V came to 1 base and at J to 2 bases, leaving 9 bases not matched to a gene. Per germline, CDR1 MGHDK and CDR2 SYGVNS. CDR3 length equals 18 residues. The table came from immunoSEQ multiplex PCR; TCRdb's copy has only in-frame clones and leaves some out. The sample lists around 80,000 clones; around 80% were seen once. The clonotype originates from a man in his fifties with COVID-19, enrolled during active disease. The sequencing input was peripheral blood. This chain connects TRBV25-1 to TRBJ2-2, with 8 bases matching TRBD1. The CDR3 protein is CASSEFGRGPTNTGELFF. The CDR3 region has the DNA TGTGCCAGCAGTGAATTTGGCAGGGGGCCTACCAACACCGGGGAGCTGTTTTTT.